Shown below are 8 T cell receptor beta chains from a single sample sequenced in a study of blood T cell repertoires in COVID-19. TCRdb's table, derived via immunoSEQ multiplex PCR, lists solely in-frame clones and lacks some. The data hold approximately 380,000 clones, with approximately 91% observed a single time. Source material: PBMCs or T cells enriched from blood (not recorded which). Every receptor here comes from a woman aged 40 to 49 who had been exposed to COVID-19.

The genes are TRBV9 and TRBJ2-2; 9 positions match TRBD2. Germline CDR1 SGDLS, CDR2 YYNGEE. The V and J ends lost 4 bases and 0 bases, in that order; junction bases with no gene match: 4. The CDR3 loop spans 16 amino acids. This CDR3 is CASSKTSGSNTGELFF. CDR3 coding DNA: TGTGCCAGCAGCAAAACTAGCGGGTCGAACACCGGGGAGCTGTTTTTT.

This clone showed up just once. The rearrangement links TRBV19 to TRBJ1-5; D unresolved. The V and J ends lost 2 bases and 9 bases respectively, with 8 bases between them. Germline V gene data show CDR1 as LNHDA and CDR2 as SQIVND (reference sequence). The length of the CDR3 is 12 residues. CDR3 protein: CASSIPSSPQHF. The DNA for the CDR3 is TGTGCCAGTAGTATACCCTCCTCGCCCCAGCATTTT. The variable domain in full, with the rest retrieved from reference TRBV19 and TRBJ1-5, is DGGITQSPKYLFRKEGQNVTLSCEQNLNHDAMYWYRQDPGQGLRLIYYSQIVNDFQKGDIAEGYSVSREKKESFPLTVTSAQKNPTAFYLCASSIPSSPQHFGDGTRLSIL.

This chain's CDR3 is CATSDLLLGYTF. The CDR3 coding sequence is TGTGCCACCAGTGATTTGCTACTTGGCTACACCTTC. This sequence joins TRBV24-1 and TRBJ1-2, with D uncertain. The CDR3 runs 12 residues. Trimming shortened V by 0 bases and J by 7 bases, and 5 bases separated the two germline ends. CDR1 and CDR2 from the germline V gene are KGHDR and SFDVKD.

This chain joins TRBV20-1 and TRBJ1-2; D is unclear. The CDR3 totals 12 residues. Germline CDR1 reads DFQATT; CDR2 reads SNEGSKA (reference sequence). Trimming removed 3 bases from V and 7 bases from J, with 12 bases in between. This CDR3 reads CSASPRYVGYTF. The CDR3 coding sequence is TGCAGTGCTAGTCCACGGTACGTTGGCTACACCTTC.

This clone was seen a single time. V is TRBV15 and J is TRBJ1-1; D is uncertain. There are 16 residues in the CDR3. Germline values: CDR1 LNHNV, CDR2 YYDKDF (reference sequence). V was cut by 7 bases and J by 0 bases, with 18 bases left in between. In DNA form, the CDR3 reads TGTGCCACCACCCCGGGGAGGGTCCTCATGAACACTGAAGCTTTCTTT. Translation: CATTPGRVLMNTEAFF.

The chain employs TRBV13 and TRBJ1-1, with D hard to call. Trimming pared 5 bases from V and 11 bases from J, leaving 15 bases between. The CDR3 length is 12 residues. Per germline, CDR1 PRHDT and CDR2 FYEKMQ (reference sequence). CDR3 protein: CASSLRSEEAFF. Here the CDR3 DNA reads TGTGCCAGCAGCCTTAGGTCCGAGGAGGCTTTCTTT.

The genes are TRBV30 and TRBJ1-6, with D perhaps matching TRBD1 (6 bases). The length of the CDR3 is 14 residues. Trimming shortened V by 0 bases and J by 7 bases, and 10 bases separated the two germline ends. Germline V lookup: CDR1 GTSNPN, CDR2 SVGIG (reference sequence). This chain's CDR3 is CAWSVNRVNSPLHF. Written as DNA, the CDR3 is TGTGCCTGGAGTGTAAACAGGGTGAATTCACCCCTCCACTTT.

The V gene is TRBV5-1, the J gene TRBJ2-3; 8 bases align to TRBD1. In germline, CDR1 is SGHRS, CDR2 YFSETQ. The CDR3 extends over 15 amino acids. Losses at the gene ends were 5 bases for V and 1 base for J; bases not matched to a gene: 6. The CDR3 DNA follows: TGCGCCAGCAGTCAGGACAGGGCGCGCACAGATACGCAGTATTTT. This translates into CASSQDRARTDTQYF.